The sequence of this T cell receptor beta chain was determined in a study of lung T cells in sarcoidosis with Löfgren's syndrome. The wider study: Bronchoalveolar lavage fluid in sarcoidosis accumulates CD4+ T cells.

V was pared by 3 bases and J by 7 bases, with 19 bases between. The CDR3 loop spans 16 amino acids. The germline V gene has CDR1 SGHDN and CDR2 FVKESK. TCRdb re-analysed the reads in MiXCR, keeping a single row per CDR3 protein. This table holds 55,000 to 80,000 distinct CDR3 sequences, 21% found once. V and J are TRBV14 and TRBJ2-1, with unresolved D. The TCR originated in a human donor with sarcoidosis (Löfgren's syndrome or another form), or a control subject (not recorded which). Sequencing used CD4+ T cells from PBMCs. CDR3 residues: CASSQRASRSVNEQFF. The CDR3 DNA follows: TGTGCCAGCAGCCAGCGAGCATCCAGGAGCGTGAATGAGCAGTTCTTC. The full variable domain, with the rest looked up from reference TRBV14 and TRBJ2-1, is EAGVTQFPSHSVIEKGQTVTLRCDPISGHDNLYWYRRVMGKEIKFLLHFVKESKQDESGMPNNRFLAERTGGTYSTLKVQPAELEDSGVYFCASSQRASRSVNEQFFGPGTRLTVL.